The 29 T cell receptor beta chains in this list originate from one sample, sequenced in a study of shared clonotypes between healthy human individuals (dated by TCRdb to about 2020). The library came from the immunoSEQ multiplex PCR assay. TCRdb took over this immuneACCESS table, retaining in-frame rearrangements with V and J assigned. Such tables are incomplete; in checked studies, under half of the missing clones stem from an unresolved V gene, and the remainder is unexplained. Counted in this sample were around 500,000 clones; roughly 80% of them appeared once. Roughly 12% of the sample goes to the ten largest clones. The sample was PBMCs. These TCRs come from a woman aged 40 to 50 in good health. Some clones in this sample may be carry-over from other donors' samples.

This clone was seen only a few times. The chain combines TRBV28 with TRBJ1-2; 9 bases are shared with TRBD1. The germline gives CDR1 MDHEN, CDR2 SYDVKM. This CDR3 contains 16 residues. With 2 bases clipped from V and 5 bases from J, the junction kept 9 bases outside the gene matches. The CDR3 region has the DNA TGTGCCAGCAGTTTACTTCTCGGGACAGGGAATTATGGCTACACCTTC. Translating gives CASSLLLGTGNYGYTF.

This chain joins TRBV30 and TRBJ1-4; 8 bases fit TRBD1. CDR1 is GTSNPN, CDR2 SVGIG, per germline (reference sequence). V shed 3 bases and J 7 bases; nucleotides not matched to a gene: 7. The CDR3 sequence is 14 residues long. The CDR3 bases are TGTGCCTGGAGGTCCCCAGGGGGCACTGAAAAACTGTTTTTT. Encoded protein: CAWRSPGGTEKLFF.

The J gene is TRBJ2-3, the V gene TRBV7-2; 7 bases line up with TRBD2. Germline V CDR1 and CDR2: SGHTA, FQGNSA. Trimming at V came to 3 bases and at J to 6 bases, leaving 0 bases not matched to a gene. The CDR3 runs to 12 residues. The CDR3 here is CASSFSGDTQYF. CDR3 nucleotide sequence: TGTGCCAGCAGCTTTAGCGGGGATACGCAGTATTTT.

The rearrangement links TRBV7-6 to TRBJ2-7; TRBD1 is a possible D gene (6 bases). Germline V lookup: CDR1 SGHVS, CDR2 FNYEAQ. V was pared by 6 bases and J by 1 base, with 16 bases between. The CDR3 is made up of 15 amino acids. Here the CDR3 reads CASSRTGGQSYEQYF. CDR3 DNA sequence: TGTGCCAGCAGTCGTACCGGAGGACAGTCCTACGAGCAGTACTTC.

The chain combines TRBV4-1 with TRBJ2-7, with D possibly TRBD1 on 6 matching bases. Trimming pared 1 base from V and 7 bases from J, leaving 11 bases between. Germline V gene sequence: CDR1 MGHRA, CDR2 YSYEKL. The CDR3 covers 13 residues. This CDR3 is CASSQAQGREQYF. The CDR3 DNA follows: TGCGCCAGCAGCCAAGCACAGGGACGAGAGCAGTACTTC.

The V gene is TRBV19, the J gene TRBJ2-3; D not resolved. Per germline, CDR1 LNHDA and CDR2 SQIVND (reference sequence). V was shortened by 4 bases and J by 6 bases, with 5 bases between the two germline ends. The CDR3 covers 11 residues. The CDR3 reads CASSKLDTQYF. CDR3 DNA sequence: TGTGCCAGTAGTAAGTTGGATACGCAGTATTTT.

CDR3: CASSQDLWTGANYEQYF. As DNA, the CDR3 is TGCGCCAGCAGCCAAGATCTGTGGACAGGGGCGAACTACGAGCAGTACTTC. The chain carries TRBV4-1 and TRBJ2-7; TRBD1 matches at 9 bases. From germline, CDR1 is MGHRA and CDR2 YSYEKL. V lost 0 bases to trimming and J lost 3 bases; unmatched junction nucleotides: 9. The CDR3 has 17 residues.

V usage is TRBV2 and J usage is TRBJ2-2; D ambiguous. This CDR3 comprises 13 residues. Trimming removed 4 bases from V and 5 bases from J, with 8 bases in between. Germline CDR1 and CDR2: SNHLY and FYNNEI. The CDR3 DNA sequence: TGTGCCAGCAGTGTGGTGGTAACCGGGGAGCTGTTTTTT. This gives the protein CASSVVVTGELFF.

This chain links TRBV28 with TRBJ1-5; 9 positions agree with TRBD1. Germline V lookup: CDR1 MDHEN, CDR2 SYDVKM. Trimming at V came to 7 bases and at J to 5 bases, leaving 9 bases not matched to a gene. This CDR3 contains 15 residues. The CDR3 here is CASIPPTGGDQPQHF. Written as DNA, the CDR3 is TGTGCCAGCATCCCTCCGACAGGGGGGGATCAGCCCCAGCATTTT.

The chain links TRBV19 to TRBJ1-5; D is possibly TRBD1 (5 bases). The V end lost 3 bases, the J end lost 0 bases, and 12 bases lay between the germline ends. This CDR3 comprises 16 residues. Germline V gene sequence: CDR1 LNHDA, CDR2 SQIVND (reference sequence). CDR3 protein: CASSIRGTNSNQPQHF. The CDR3 DNA reads TGTGCCAGTAGTATCCGGGGCACAAATAGCAATCAGCCCCAGCATTTT. Variable domain in full (rest from reference TRBV19 and TRBJ1-5): DGGITQSPKYLFRKEGQNVTLSCEQNLNHDAMYWYRQDPGQGLRLIYYSQIVNDFQKGDIAEGYSVSREKKESFPLTVTSAQKNPTAFYLCASSIRGTNSNQPQHFGDGTRLSIL.

With regard to this clone: Since a far larger clone is one base different, this is likely a read error. The identical CDR3 is also encoded by other nucleotide sequences in the sample. The V call is TRBV4-3, the J call TRBJ2-7, with TRBD2 as a possible D gene (6 bases). The CDR3 is made up of 15 amino acids. From germline, CDR1 is LGHNA and CDR2 YSLEER. Trimming pared 0 bases from V and 6 bases from J, leaving 15 bases between. Here the CDR3 DNA reads TGCGCCAGCAGCCAAGAGATCGGGAGTTCTGGCGAGCAGTACTTC. As protein: CASSQEIGSSGEQYF.

As to this clone: Its ends do not fully match the called genes, so a read error is possible. The chain recombines TRBV2 with TRBJ2-2, with D possibly matching TRBD2 (5 bases). The CDR3 totals 13 residues. The V gene's germline CDR1 is SNHLY and CDR2 FYNNEI. In nucleotides, the CDR3 is TGTGCCAGCAGGCACAAAGGACCCGGGGAGCTATTTTTT. As protein: CASRHKGPGELFF.

The gene calls are TRBV5-4 and TRBJ1-1, with D tentatively TRBD1 (5 bases). Trimming stripped 3 bases from V and 5 bases from J, with 11 bases between. CDR1 is SGHNT, CDR2 YYREEE, per germline (reference sequence). The CDR3 is 13 amino acids. The CDR3 DNA is TGTGCCAGCAGCTGGGCCAGGGATACTGAAGCTTTCTTT. Encoded protein: CASSWARDTEAFF.

Concerning this clone itself: With only one base between it and a far larger clone, this is likely a read error. The J gene is TRBJ2-7, the V gene TRBV11-2; D unclear. The CDR3 has 14 residues. The germline V gene has CDR1 SGHAT and CDR2 FQNNGV. The DNA for the CDR3 is TGTGCCGGCAGCTTAGATCGATTATTTTACGAGCAGTACTTC. Its protein is CAGSLDRLFYEQYF.

A word on this clone: A far more abundant clone sits one base away, making this likely a read error. The rearrangement joins TRBV30 to TRBJ2-5; D perhaps matches TRBD2 (7 bases). CDR1 and CDR2 (germline): GTSNPN, SVGIG (reference sequence). CDR3 length: 16 amino acids. Trimming removed 0 bases from V and 2 bases from J, with 16 bases in between. The CDR3 bases are TGTGCCTGGAGTGTAGGGGGGGTAACGTGGCAAGAGACCCAGTACTTC. Amino acids: CAWSVGGVTWQETQYF.

The sample holds a few counts of this clone. The chain joins TRBV23-1 to TRBJ2-7; D might be TRBD2 (6 bases). TRBV23-1 is flagged as an ORF with uncertain function. The CDR3 totals 8 residues. The CDR3 reads CVGSEQYF. CDR3 in DNA: TGCGTCGGGAGTGAGCAGTACTTC.

The CDR3 region has the DNA TGTGCCAGTAGTGTGATAGCGGGAGGGGATACGCAGTATTTT. It specifies CASSVIAGGDTQYF. The J gene is TRBJ2-3, the V gene TRBV19; 11 positions agree with TRBD2. The CDR3 spans 14 residues. CDR1 is LNHDA and CDR2 is SQIVND in the germline V gene (reference sequence). After removal of 5 bases from V and 6 bases from J, the junction contained 4 bases not matched to a gene.

A word on this clone: A junction boundary mismatches the germline segment, possibly from a read error. The J gene is TRBJ1-2, the V gene TRBV5-1; D might be TRBD1 (6 bases). Germline CDR1 and CDR2: SGHRS and YFSETQ. The CDR3 is 15 residues long. The CDR3 region has the DNA TGCTCCAGCAGTCCGTTGGGCGCAGGGGTTTACTGCTACGCCTTC. Protein sequence: CSSSPLGAGVYCYAF.

CDR3 residues: CSVESGYNEQFF. Here the CDR3 DNA reads TGCAGCGTTGAGTCGGGATACAATGAGCAGTTCTTC. V and J are TRBV29-1 and TRBJ2-1, with D perhaps matching TRBD2 (5 bases). V was shortened by 3 bases and J by 4 bases, with 7 bases between the two germline ends. This CDR3 is built from 12 residues. Germline V CDR1 and CDR2: SQVTM, ANQGSEA.

As to this clone: This likely stems from a read error, as it lies one base from a far larger clone. This sample also contains other DNA sequences that code for the same CDR3. The chain couples TRBV4-3 to TRBJ2-6; no firm D call. V was trimmed by 1 base and J by 3 bases, leaving 10 bases between them. CDR1 and CDR2 (germline): LGHNA, YSLEER. The CDR3 runs 16 residues. In DNA, the CDR3 is TGCGCCAGCAGCCAAGTCCCTGGCGGTGGGGCCAACGTCCTGACTTTC. Translation: CASSQVPGGGANVLTF.

The rearrangement uses TRBV2 and TRBJ2-7; TRBD1 agrees at 7 bases. From germline, CDR1 is SNHLY and CDR2 FYNNEI. The V segment lost 6 bases and the J segment 0 bases; nucleotides outside the gene matches: 5. This CDR3 is 14 amino acids long. The CDR3 region is CASRDRTSSYEQYF. CDR3 nucleotide sequence: TGTGCCAGCAGGGACAGGACCAGCTCCTACGAGCAGTACTTC.

The chain recombines TRBV6-1 with TRBJ2-5; tentatively, D is TRBD1 or TRBD2 (5 bases each). Deletions cut 6 bases from V and 5 bases from J, with 13 bases between. This CDR3 has 13 amino acids. The germline V gene has CDR1 MNHNS and CDR2 SASEGT. CDR3 nucleotides: TGTGCCAGCAGCTGGGGCGGGTGGGAGACCCAGTACTTC. The encoded protein is CASSWGGWETQYF.

The rearrangement joins TRBV10-3 to TRBJ1-4; TRBD1 matches at 7 bases. V shed 3 bases, J shed 8 bases, and the junction held 12 bases outside the gene matches. The CDR3 length is 16 residues. CDR1 is ENHRY and CDR2 is SYGVKD in the germline V gene. For the CDR3, the DNA is TGTGCCATCAGTGATGGCTCCCAGGGGGTCGGGGAAAAACTGTTTTTT. Its protein product is CAISDGSQGVGEKLFF.

This clone was observed a handful of times. The genes are TRBV15 and TRBJ2-7, with D uncertain. Germline assignment: CDR1 LNHNV and CDR2 YYDKDF (reference sequence). The CDR3 loop spans 15 amino acids. Trimming removed 0 bases from V and 7 bases from J, with 16 bases in between. CDR3 DNA sequence: TGTGCCACCAGCAGAGATCCTAGGGCAGTAGGAGAGCAGTACTTC. Translating it yields CATSRDPRAVGEQYF.

The chain employs TRBV2 and TRBJ2-5; the D gene could be TRBD1 or TRBD2 (6 bases each). The CDR3 covers 15 residues. V gave up 6 bases and J gave up 3 bases, with 17 bases separating them. Germline V gives CDR1 SNHLY, CDR2 FYNNEI. This CDR3 is CASRMEGGKEETQYF. The CDR3 DNA follows: TGTGCCAGCAGAATGGAGGGGGGAAAGGAAGAGACCCAGTACTTC.

The chain links TRBV7-9 to TRBJ1-6; D call uncertain. CDR1 is SEHNR, CDR2 FQNEAQ, per germline (reference sequence). The CDR3 is 13 amino acids. Between the trimmed V and J ends, which lost 0 bases and 7 bases, there was a span of 4 bases. CDR3 bases: TGTGCCAGCAGCTTAGCAGGGAATTCACCCCTCCACTTT. This translates into CASSLAGNSPLHF. The full variable domain, with the rest looked up from reference TRBV7-9 and TRBJ1-6, is DTGVSQNPRHKITKRGQNVTFRCDPISEHNRLYWYRQTLGQGPEFLTYFQNEAQLEKSRLLSDRFSAERPKGSFSTLEIQRTEQGDSAMYLCASSLAGNSPLHFGNGTRLTVT.

This clone was counted a single time. The CDR3 sequence is CASSDSGGPAGELFF. The CDR3 DNA sequence: TGTGCCAGCAGTGACTCTGGGGGGCCGGCCGGGGAGCTGTTTTTT. The V gene is TRBV6-4, the J gene TRBJ2-2, with D perhaps TRBD1 or TRBD2 (6 bases each). V lost 0 bases to trimming and J lost 6 bases, with 11 bases between them. Germline CDR1 is MRHNA and CDR2 is SNTAGT. CDR3 length: 15 residues.

This rearrangement joins TRBV6-5 to TRBJ1-2; D gene ambiguous. This CDR3 is built from 13 residues. Trimming stripped 6 bases from V and 2 bases from J, with 10 bases between. CDR1 MNHEY and CDR2 SVGAGI come from the germline V gene. The CDR3, as DNA: TGTGCCAGCAGAAAAGGAGGGAACTATGGCTACACCTTC. Encoded protein: CASRKGGNYGYTF.

V gene TRBV28 combines with J gene TRBJ1-5; the D is unclear. The germline gives CDR1 MDHEN, CDR2 SYDVKM. The CDR3 consists of 14 residues. With 3 bases removed from V and 6 bases from J, the gap between germline ends came to 12 bases. This CDR3 is CASSLGREGQPQHF. The CDR3 DNA sequence: TGTGCCAGCAGTTTGGGGAGGGAAGGTCAGCCCCAGCATTTT.